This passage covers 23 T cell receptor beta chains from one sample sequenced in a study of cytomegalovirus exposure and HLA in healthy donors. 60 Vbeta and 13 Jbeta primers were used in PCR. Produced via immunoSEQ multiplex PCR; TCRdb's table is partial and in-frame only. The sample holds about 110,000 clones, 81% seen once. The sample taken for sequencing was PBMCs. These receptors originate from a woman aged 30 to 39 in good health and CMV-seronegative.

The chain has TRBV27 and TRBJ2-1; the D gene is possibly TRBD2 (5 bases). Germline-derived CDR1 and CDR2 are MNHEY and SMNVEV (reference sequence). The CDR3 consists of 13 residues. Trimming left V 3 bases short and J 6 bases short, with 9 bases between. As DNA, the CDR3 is TGTGCCAGCAGTTTGGTAGAGGGCAATGAGCAGTTCTTC. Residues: CASSLVEGNEQFF.

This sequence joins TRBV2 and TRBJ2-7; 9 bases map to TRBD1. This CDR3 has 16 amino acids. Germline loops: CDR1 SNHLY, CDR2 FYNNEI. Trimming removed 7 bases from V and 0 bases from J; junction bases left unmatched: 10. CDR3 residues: CASTSDRGIFSYEQYF. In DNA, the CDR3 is TGTGCCAGCACCAGTGACAGGGGGATATTCTCCTACGAGCAGTACTTC.

CDR3 protein: CASSYSTAHKSYEQYF. The CDR3, as DNA: TGTGCCAGCAGTTACTCGACAGCGCACAAGTCCTACGAGCAGTACTTC. The rearrangement links TRBV6-5 to TRBJ2-7; tentative D call: TRBD1 (5 bases). Trimming removed 0 bases from V and 1 base from J, with 13 bases in between. This CDR3 is 16 amino acids long. The V gene's germline CDR1 is MNHEY and CDR2 SVGAGI.

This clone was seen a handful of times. The CDR3 DNA sequence: TGTGCTAGTGGTACTAAAGCCCGACAGGGCCCCCACGAGCAGTACTTC. This translates into CASGTKARQGPHEQYF. V usage is TRBV12-5 and J usage is TRBJ2-5; 7 positions match TRBD1. The J call may be faulty, since TRBJ2-7 better matches the DNA end. The CDR3 has 16 amino acids. Looked up from germline, CDR1 is LGHNT and CDR2 is FRNRAP.

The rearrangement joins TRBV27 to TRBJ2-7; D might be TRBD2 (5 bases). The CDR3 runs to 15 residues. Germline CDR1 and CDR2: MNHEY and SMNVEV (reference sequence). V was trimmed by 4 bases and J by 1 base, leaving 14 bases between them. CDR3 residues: CASSSLKTSSYEQYF. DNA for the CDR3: TGTGCCAGCAGTTCCCTGAAAACTAGTTCCTACGAGCAGTACTTC.

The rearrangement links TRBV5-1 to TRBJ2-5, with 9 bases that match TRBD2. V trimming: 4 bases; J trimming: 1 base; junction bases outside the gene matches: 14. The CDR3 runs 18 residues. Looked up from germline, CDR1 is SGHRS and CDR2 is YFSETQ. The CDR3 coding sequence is TGCGCCAGCAGCAACTGGCGGGGGGGCGGGACACGCCAAGAGACCCAGTACTTC. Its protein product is CASSNWRGGGTRQETQYF.

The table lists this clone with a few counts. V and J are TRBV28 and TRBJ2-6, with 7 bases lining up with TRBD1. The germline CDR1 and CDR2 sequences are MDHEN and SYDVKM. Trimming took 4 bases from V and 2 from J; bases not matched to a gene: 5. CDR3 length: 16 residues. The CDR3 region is CASSSPDRAGANVLTF. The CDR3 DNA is TGTGCCAGCAGTTCCCCAGACAGGGCTGGGGCCAACGTCCTGACTTTC.

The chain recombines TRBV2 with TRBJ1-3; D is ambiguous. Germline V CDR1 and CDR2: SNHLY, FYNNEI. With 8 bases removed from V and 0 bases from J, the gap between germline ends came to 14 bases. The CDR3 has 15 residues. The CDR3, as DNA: TGTGCCAGCTCACTCATAGGGAGCTCTGGAAACACCATATATTTT. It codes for CASSLIGSSGNTIYF.

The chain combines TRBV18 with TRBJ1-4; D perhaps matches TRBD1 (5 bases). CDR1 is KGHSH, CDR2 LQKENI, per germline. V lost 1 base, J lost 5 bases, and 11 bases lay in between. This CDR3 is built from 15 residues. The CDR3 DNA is TGTGCCAGCTCACCACTTCACCAGGGAAATGAAAAACTGTTTTTT. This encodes CASSPLHQGNEKLFF.

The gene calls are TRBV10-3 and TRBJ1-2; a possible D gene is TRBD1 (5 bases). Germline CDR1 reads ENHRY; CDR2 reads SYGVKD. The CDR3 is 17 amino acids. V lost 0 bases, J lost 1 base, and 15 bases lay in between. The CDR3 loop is CAISESGGGRINYGYTF. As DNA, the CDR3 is TGTGCCATCAGTGAGTCGGGCGGGGGACGGATTAACTATGGCTACACCTTC.

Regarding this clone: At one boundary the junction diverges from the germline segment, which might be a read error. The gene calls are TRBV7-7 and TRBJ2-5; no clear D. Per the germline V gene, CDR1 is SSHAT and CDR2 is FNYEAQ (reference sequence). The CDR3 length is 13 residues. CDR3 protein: CASSPAGVETQYF. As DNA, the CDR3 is TGTGCTAGCAGCCCCGCCGGTGTTGAGACCCAGTACTTC.

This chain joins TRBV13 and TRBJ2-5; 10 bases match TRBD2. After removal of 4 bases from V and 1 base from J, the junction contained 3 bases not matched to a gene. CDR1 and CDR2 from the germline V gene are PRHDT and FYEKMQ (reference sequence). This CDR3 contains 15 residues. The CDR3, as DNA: TGTGCCAGCAGCTATACTAGCGGGGTCCAAGAGACCCAGTACTTC. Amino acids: CASSYTSGVQETQYF.

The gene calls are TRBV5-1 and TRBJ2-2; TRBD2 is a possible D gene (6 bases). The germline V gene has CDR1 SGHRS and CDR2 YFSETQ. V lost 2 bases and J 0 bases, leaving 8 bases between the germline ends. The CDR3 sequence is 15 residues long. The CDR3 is CASSFSGTNTGELFF. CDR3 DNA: TGCGCCAGCAGCTTTAGCGGAACGAACACCGGGGAGCTGTTTTTT.

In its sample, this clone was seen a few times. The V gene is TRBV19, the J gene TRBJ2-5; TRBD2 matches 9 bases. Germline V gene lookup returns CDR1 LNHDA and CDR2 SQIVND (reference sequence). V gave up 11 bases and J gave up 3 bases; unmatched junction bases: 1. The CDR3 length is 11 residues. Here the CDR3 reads CAGTSKETQYF. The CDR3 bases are TGTGCCGGGACTAGCAAAGAGACCCAGTACTTC.

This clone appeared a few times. DNA for the CDR3: TGTGCCAGCAGCGCCGAGACAGGGGGGCAGTATTTT. It codes for CASSAETGGQYF. The chain uses TRBV9 and TRBJ2-3; the match to TRBD1 covers 9 bases. This CDR3 is 12 amino acids long. V lost 3 bases to trimming and J lost 11 bases; unmatched junction nucleotides: 4. CDR1 and CDR2 from the germline V gene are SGDLS and YYNGEE.

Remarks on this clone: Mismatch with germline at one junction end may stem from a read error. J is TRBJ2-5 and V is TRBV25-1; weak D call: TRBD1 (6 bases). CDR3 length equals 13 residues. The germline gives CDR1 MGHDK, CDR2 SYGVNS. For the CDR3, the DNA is TGTGCCAGCGGTGATCAGGGGCGGGAGACCCAGTACTTC. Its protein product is CASGDQGRETQYF.

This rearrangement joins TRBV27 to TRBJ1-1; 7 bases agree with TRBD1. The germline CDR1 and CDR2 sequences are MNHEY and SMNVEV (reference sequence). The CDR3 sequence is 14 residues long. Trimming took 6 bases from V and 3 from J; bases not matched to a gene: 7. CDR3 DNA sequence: TGTGCCAGCAGGGGAAAGACAGGGTACACTGAAGCTTTCTTT. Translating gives CASRGKTGYTEAFF.

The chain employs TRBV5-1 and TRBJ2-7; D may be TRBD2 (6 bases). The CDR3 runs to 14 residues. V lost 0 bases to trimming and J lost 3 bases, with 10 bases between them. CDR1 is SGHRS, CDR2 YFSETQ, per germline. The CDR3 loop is CASSLEAGGYEQYF. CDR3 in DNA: TGCGCCAGCAGCTTGGAGGCCGGGGGCTACGAGCAGTACTTC.

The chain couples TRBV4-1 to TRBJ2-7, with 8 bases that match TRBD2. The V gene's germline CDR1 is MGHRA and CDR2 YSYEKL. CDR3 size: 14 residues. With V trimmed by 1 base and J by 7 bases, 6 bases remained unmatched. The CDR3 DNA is TGCGCCAGCAGCCAAGTCCTTAGCGGGGTTGAGCAGTACTTC. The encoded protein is CASSQVLSGVEQYF.

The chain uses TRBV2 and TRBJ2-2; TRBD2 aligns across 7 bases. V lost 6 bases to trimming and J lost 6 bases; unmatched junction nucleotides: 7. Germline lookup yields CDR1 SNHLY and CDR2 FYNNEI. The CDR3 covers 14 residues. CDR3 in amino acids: CASSKTSVPGELFF. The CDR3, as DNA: TGTGCCAGCAGCAAAACTAGCGTCCCCGGGGAGCTGTTTTTT.

CDR3 sequence (DNA): TGTGCCAGCAGATACCGGGACAGAGCTAACTATGGCTACACCTTC. Translated: CASRYRDRANYGYTF. The rearrangement links TRBV6-5 to TRBJ1-2; 7 positions agree with TRBD1. After removal of 6 bases from V and 0 bases from J, the junction contained 7 bases not matched to a gene. The length of the CDR3 is 15 residues. Germline-derived CDR1 and CDR2 are MNHEY and SVGAGI.

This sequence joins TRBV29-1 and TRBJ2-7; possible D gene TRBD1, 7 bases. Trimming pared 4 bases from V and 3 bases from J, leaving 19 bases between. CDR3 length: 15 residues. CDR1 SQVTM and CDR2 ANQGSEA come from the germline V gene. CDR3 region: CSVGGGQASGYEQYF. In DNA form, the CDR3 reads TGCAGCGTTGGGGGAGGACAGGCCTCGGGCTACGAGCAGTACTTC.

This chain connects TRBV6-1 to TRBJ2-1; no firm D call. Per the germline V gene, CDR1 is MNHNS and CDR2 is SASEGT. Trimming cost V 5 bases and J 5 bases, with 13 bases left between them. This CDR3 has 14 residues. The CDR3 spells CASSWASRDNEQFF. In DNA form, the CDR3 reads TGTGCCAGCAGTTGGGCCTCACGCGACAATGAGCAGTTCTTC.